The text below deals with one TCR beta chain. Antigen unknown. This entry belongs to a study of beta chain features in type 1 diabetes. Notes on the study in general: Because the template was cDNA, high-expressing cells might be over-represented.

Germline lookup yields CDR1 MDHEN and CDR2 SYDVKM. V lost 5 bases to trimming and J lost 2 bases; unmatched junction nucleotides: 8. This CDR3 comprises 16 residues. Expressed TCRB transcripts were sequenced because the isolated RNA had all been reverse transcribed beforehand. Clones were sequenced by immunoSEQ multiplex PCR, and TCRdb holds only the in-frame ones, with some missing. The repertoire holds roughly 290,000 clones, with approximately 8% as singletons. The chain recombines TRBV28 with TRBJ2-3; TRBD1 aligns across 9 bases. Specimen: central memory CD4+ T cells from blood. This clonotype was sampled from a woman between 18 and 29 years old in good health. CDR3 nucleotides: TGTGCCAGCAGTCCGGGACAGGGACTATCCACAGATACGCAGTATTTT. Translating gives CASSPGQGLSTDTQYF. The entire variable domain, with the rest obtained from reference TRBV28 and TRBJ2-3, is as follows: DVKVTQSSRYLVKRTGEKVFLECVQDMDHENMFWYRQDPGLGLRLIYFSYDVKMKEKGDIPEGYSVSREKKERFSLILESASTNQTSMYLCASSPGQGLSTDTQYFGPGTRLTVL.